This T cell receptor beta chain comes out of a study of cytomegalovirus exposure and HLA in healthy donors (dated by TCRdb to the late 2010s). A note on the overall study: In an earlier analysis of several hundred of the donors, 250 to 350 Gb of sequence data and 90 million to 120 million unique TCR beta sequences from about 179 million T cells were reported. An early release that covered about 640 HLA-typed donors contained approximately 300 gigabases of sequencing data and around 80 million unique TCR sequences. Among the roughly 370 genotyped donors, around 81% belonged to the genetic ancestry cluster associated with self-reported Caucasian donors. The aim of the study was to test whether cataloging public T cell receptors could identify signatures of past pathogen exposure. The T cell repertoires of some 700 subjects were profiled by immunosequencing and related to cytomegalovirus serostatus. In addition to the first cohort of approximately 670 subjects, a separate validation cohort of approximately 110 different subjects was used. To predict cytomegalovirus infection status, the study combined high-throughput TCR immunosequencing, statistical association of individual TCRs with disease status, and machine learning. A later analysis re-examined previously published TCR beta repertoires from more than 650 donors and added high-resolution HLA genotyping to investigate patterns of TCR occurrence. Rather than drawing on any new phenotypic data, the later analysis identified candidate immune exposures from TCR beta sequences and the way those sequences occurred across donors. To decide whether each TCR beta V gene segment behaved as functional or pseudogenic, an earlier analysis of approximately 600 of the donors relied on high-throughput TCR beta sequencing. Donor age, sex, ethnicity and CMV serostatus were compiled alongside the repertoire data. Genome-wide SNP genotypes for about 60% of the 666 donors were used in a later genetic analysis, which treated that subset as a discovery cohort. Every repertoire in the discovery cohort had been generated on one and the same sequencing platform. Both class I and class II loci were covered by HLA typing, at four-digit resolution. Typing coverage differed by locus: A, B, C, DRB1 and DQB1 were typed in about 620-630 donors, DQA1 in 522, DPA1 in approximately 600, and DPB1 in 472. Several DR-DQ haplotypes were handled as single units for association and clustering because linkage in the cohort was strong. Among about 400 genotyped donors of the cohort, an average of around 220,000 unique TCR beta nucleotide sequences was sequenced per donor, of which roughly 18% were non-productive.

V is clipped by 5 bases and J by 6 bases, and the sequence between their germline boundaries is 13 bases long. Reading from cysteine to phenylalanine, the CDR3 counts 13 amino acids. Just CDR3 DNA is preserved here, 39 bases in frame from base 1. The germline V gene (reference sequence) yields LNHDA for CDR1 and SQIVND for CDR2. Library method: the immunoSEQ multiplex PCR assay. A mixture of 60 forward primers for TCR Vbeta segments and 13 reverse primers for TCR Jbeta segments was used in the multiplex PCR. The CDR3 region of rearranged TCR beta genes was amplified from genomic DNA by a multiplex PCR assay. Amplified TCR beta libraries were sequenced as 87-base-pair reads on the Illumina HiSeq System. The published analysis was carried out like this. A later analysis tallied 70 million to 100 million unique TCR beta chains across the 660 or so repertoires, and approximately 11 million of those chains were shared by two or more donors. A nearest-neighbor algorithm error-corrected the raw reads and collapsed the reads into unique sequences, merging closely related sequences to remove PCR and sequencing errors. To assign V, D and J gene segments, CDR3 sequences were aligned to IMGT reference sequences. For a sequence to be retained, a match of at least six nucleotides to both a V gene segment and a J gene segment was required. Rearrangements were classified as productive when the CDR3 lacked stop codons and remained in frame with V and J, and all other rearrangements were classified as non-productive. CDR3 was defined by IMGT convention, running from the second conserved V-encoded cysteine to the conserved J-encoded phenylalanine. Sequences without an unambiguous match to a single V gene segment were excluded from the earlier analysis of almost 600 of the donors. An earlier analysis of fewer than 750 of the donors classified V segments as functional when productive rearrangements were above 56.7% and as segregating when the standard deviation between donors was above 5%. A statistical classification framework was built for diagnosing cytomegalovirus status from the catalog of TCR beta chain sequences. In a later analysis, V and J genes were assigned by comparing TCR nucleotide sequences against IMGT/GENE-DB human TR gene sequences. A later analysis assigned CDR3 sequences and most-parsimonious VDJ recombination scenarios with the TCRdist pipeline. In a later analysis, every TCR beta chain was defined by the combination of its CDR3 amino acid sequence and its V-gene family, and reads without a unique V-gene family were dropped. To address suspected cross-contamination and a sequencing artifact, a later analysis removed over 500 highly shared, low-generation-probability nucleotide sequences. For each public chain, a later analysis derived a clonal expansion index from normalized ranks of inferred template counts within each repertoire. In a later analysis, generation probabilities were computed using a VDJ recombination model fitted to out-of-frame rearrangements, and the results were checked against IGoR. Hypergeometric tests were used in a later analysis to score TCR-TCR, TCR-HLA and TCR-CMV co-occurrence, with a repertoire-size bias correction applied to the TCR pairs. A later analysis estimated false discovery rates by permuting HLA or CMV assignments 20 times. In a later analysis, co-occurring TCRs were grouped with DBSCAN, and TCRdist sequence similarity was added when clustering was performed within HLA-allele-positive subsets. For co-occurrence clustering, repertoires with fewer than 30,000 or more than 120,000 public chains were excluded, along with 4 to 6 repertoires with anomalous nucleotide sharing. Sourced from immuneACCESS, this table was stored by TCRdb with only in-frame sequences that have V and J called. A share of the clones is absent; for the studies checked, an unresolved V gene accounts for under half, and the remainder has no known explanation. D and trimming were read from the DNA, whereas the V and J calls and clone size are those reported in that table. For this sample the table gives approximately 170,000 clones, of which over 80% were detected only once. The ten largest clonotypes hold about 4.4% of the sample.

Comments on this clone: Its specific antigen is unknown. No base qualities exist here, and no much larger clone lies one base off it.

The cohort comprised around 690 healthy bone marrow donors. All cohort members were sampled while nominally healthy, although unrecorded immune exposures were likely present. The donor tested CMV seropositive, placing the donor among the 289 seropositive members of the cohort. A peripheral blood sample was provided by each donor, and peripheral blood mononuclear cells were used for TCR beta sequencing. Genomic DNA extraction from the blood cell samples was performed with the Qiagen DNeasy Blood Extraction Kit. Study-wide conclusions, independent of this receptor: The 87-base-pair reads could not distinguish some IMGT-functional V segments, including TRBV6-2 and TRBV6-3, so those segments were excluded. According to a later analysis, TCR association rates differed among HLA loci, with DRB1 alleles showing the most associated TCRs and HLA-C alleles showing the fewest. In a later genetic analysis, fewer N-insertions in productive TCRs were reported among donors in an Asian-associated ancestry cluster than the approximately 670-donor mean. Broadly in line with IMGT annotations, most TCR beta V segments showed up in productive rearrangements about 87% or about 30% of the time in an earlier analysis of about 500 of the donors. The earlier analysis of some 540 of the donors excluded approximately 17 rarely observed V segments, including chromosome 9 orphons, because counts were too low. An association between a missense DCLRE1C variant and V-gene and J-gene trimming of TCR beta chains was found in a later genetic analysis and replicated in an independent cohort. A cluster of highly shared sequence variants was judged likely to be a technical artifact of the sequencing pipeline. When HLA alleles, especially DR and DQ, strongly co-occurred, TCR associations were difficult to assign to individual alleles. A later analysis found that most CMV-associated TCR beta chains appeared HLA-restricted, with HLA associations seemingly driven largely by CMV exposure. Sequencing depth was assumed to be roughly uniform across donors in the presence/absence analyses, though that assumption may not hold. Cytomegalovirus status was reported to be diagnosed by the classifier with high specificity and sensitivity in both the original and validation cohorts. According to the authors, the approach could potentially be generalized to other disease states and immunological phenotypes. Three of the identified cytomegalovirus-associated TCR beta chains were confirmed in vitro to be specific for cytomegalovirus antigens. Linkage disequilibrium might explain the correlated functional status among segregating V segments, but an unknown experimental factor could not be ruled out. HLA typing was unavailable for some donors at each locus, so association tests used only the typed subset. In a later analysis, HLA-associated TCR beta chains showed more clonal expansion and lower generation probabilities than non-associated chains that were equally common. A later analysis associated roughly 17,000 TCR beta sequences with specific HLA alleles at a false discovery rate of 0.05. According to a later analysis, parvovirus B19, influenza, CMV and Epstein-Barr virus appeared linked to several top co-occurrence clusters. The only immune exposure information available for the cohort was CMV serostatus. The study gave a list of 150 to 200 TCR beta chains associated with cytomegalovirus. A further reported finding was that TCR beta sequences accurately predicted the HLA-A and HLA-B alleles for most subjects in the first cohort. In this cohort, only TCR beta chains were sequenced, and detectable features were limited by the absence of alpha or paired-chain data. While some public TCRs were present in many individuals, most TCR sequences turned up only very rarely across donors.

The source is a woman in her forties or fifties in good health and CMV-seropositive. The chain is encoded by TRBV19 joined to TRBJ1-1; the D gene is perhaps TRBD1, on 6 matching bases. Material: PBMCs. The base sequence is TGTGCCAGTAGTCCACGGGGGGGCGCTGAAGCTTTCTTT. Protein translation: CASSPRGGAEAFF. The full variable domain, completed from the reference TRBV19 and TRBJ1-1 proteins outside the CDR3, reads DGGITQSPKYLFRKEGQNVTLSCEQNLNHDAMYWYRQDPGQGLRLIYYSQIVNDFQKGDIAEGYSVSREKKESFPLTVTSAQKNPTAFYLCASSPRGGAEAFFGQGTRLTVV.